A single sample is the source of the 15 T cell receptor beta chains below, sequenced in a study of blood T cell repertoires in COVID-19. Libraries were prepared by immunoSEQ multiplex PCR; TCRdb keeps only in-frame clonotypes and omits some of them. Among about 270,000 clones listed, 86% were seen once. Material for sequencing was PBMCs or T cells enriched from blood (not recorded which). These receptors came from a woman under 30 who had recovered from COVID-19.

The chain combines TRBV7-2 with TRBJ2-5; D is perhaps TRBD1 (5 bases). Trimming stripped 4 bases from V and 5 bases from J, with 14 bases between. Germline V gives CDR1 SGHTA, CDR2 FQGNSA. The CDR3 is 14 residues long. CDR3 DNA: TGTGCCAGCAGCTCTACAGGTCAAGGCGAGACCCAGTACTTC. Encoded protein: CASSSTGQGETQYF. Combining the CDR3 with reference TRBV7-2 and TRBJ2-5 gives the whole variable domain GAGVSQSPSNKVTEKGKDVELRCDPISGHTALYWYRQSLGQGLEFLIYFQGNSAPDKSGLPSDRFSAERTGGSVSTLTIQRTQQEDSAVYLCASSSTGQGETQYFGPGTRLLVL.

The CDR3: CASNLQGAKSPLHF. CDR3 nucleotide sequence: TGTGCCAGCAACCTTCAGGGGGCAAAGTCACCCCTCCACTTT. This chain links TRBV27 with TRBJ1-6; 8 bases are a match to TRBD1. The CDR3 spans 14 residues. J lost 10 bases, V lost 7 bases, and 9 bases had no gene match. Germline V gene data show CDR1 as MNHEY and CDR2 as SMNVEV (reference sequence).

The chain links TRBV7-9 to TRBJ2-2; tentatively, D is TRBD2 (6 bases). This CDR3 contains 14 residues. Germline assignment: CDR1 SEHNR and CDR2 FQNEAQ (reference sequence). Trimming took off 2 bases at V and 7 bases at J, with 11 bases between the two ends. The CDR3 reads CASSLNRRDGELFF. The DNA for the CDR3 is TGTGCCAGCAGCTTAAATCGGCGGGACGGGGAGCTGTTTTTT.

This clone was seen more than once but under ten times. This chain's CDR3 is CASSIDRSNSPLHF. CDR3 in DNA: TGTGCCAGCAGCATCGACAGGAGTAATTCACCCCTCCACTTT. The genes are TRBV11-3 and TRBJ1-6; the D gene is possibly TRBD1 (6 bases). This CDR3 is built from 14 residues. V dropped 5 bases and J dropped 6 bases, with 11 bases sitting between them. In germline, CDR1 is SGHNT, CDR2 YENEEA.

The chain is built from TRBV25-1 and TRBJ1-2; 9 nucleotides align to TRBD1. The junction had 4 bases not matched to a gene; V was cut back by 6 bases and J by 2 bases. CDR3 length: 14 amino acids. Germline assignment: CDR1 MGHDK and CDR2 SYGVNS. CDR3 sequence: CASRRGTGNYGYTF. CDR3 DNA: TGTGCCAGCAGGAGGGGGACAGGGAACTATGGCTACACCTTC.

The chain combines TRBV7-9 with TRBJ2-1; no clear D gene. CDR1 and CDR2 from the germline V gene are SEHNR and FQNEAQ (reference sequence). The CDR3 runs 11 residues. V was cut by 7 bases and J by 9 bases, with 10 bases left in between. The CDR3 spells CASTTAVEQFF. The CDR3 DNA is TGTGCCAGCACCACCGCGGTTGAGCAGTTCTTC. Full variable domain (outside the CDR3, taken from reference TRBV7-9 and TRBJ2-1): DTGVSQNPRHKITKRGQNVTFRCDPISEHNRLYWYRQTLGQGPEFLTYFQNEAQLEKSRLLSDRFSAERPKGSFSTLEIQRTEQGDSAMYLCASTTAVEQFFGPGTRLTVL.

This rearrangement joins TRBV18 to TRBJ2-5; tentative D call: TRBD2 (6 bases). The CDR3 extends over 14 amino acids. V lost 3 bases, J lost 5 bases, and 13 bases lay in between. Germline assignment: CDR1 KGHSH and CDR2 LQKENI. The chain's CDR3 is CASSPSSGRETQYF. The DNA for the CDR3 is TGTGCCAGCTCACCGTCGTCAGGGAGGGAGACCCAGTACTTC.

This clone turned up a few times. The chain links TRBV7-8 to TRBJ2-3; 7 bases fit TRBD1. Trimming cost V 1 base and J 0 bases; bases outside gene matches: 7. The CDR3 contains 17 residues. From germline, CDR1 is SGHVS and CDR2 FQNEAQ. The CDR3 DNA follows: TGTGCCAGCAGCTTAGGAGCAGGGGGTAGTAGCACAGATACGCAGTATTTT. It is translated as CASSLGAGGSSTDTQYF.

The CDR3 DNA sequence: TGTGCCAGCAGTCCCGACAGGGAAATACGTGACGAGCAGTACTTC. Amino acids: CASSPDREIRDEQYF. The chain links TRBV28 to TRBJ2-7; 7 nucleotides line up with TRBD1. The CDR3 is 15 amino acids. The J segment lost 5 bases and the V segment lost 5 bases, leaving 12 bases of the junction unmatched. Germline CDR1 and CDR2: MDHEN and SYDVKM. The whole variable domain, filled in from reference TRBV28 and TRBJ2-7, reads DVKVTQSSRYLVKRTGEKVFLECVQDMDHENMFWYRQDPGLGLRLIYFSYDVKMKEKGDIPEGYSVSREKKERFSLILESASTNQTSMYLCASSPDREIRDEQYFGPGTRLTVT.

The CDR3 loop reads CAISENSEAFF. CDR3 DNA sequence: TGTGCCATCAGTGAAAATAGTGAAGCTTTCTTT. The rearrangement uses TRBV10-3 and TRBJ1-1; D is uncertain. Germline-derived CDR1 and CDR2 are ENHRY and SYGVKD. The CDR3 contains 11 residues. Trimming left V 3 bases short and J 7 bases short, with 6 bases between.

The J gene is TRBJ1-2, the V gene TRBV11-2; perhaps TRBD1 as D (5 bases). Trimming cost V 5 bases and J 1 base, with 23 bases left between them. The CDR3 has 18 amino acids. CDR1 is SGHAT and CDR2 is FQNNGV in the germline V gene. Written as DNA, the CDR3 is TGTGCCAGCAGCCACAACCCCCGGGGGGGTAGGGATAACTATGGCTACACCTTC. Translating it yields CASSHNPRGGRDNYGYTF.

DNA of the CDR3: TGTGCCAGCAGCTTAGGTACAGGGGGCTACTATAATTCACCCCTCCACTTT. Translated: CASSLGTGGYYNSPLHF. The rearrangement joins TRBV7-8 to TRBJ1-6, with TRBD1 identical over 9 bases. J gave up 3 bases and V 1 base, and 4 bases lay outside the gene matches. The CDR3 runs to 17 residues. Germline-derived CDR1 and CDR2 are SGHVS and FQNEAQ.

The chain uses TRBV19 and TRBJ1-3, with a weak D call TRBD1 (5 bases). Trimming stripped 7 bases from V and 2 bases from J, with 15 bases between. Germline CDR1 is LNHDA and CDR2 is SQIVND (reference sequence). This CDR3 spans 15 amino acids. CDR3 coding DNA: TGTGCCAGTACCATCGGGGGGGAAACTGGAAACACCATATATTTT. This encodes CASTIGGETGNTIYF.

This clone was observed once. This chain uses TRBV10-2 with TRBJ2-1; the match to TRBD2 covers 14 bases. Germline V gene lookup returns CDR1 WSHSY and CDR2 SAAADI. The CDR3 extends over 14 amino acids. The V segment lost 8 bases and the J segment 6 bases; nucleotides outside the gene matches: 3. The CDR3 reads CASLGLAGGNEQFF. CDR3 DNA: TGCGCCAGCCTAGGACTAGCGGGAGGCAATGAGCAGTTCTTC.

The chain has TRBV6-2 or TRBV6-3 and TRBJ1-6; D might be TRBD1 (5 bases). CDR1 is MNHEY, CDR2 SVGEGT, per germline. The CDR3 length is 14 residues. Trimming removed 6 bases from V and 7 bases from J, with 13 bases in between. CDR3 coding DNA: TGTGCCAGCAGCACCACAGGTGTAAATTCACCCCTCCACTTT. This encodes CASSTTGVNSPLHF.